This entry lists 32 T cell receptor beta chains sequenced from one sample in a study of T cells after yellow fever vaccination. TCRdb recomputed calls from the 5' RACE reads with MiXCR, one row per CDR3 protein. The table records 250,000 to 400,000 distinct CDR3 sequences, around 4.4% of them present only once. Specimen: PBMCs, collected 15 days after the yellow fever booster vaccination. Receptors were obtained from a young man who received the YFV17D yellow fever vaccine.

The chain couples TRBV20-1 to TRBJ2-1; D possibly corresponds to TRBD2 (6 bases). Trimming removed 4 bases at V and 8 bases at J, with 24 bases between. This CDR3 has 16 residues. Germline assignment: CDR1 DFQATT and CDR2 SNEGSKA (reference sequence). This chain's CDR3 is CSAKGLSGLVGDEQFF. The CDR3 DNA reads TGCAGTGCTAAGGGACTTAGTGGCCTCGTGGGAGATGAGCAGTTCTTC.

The V gene is TRBV2, the J gene TRBJ2-3; possible D gene TRBD2, 6 bases. Trimming left V 7 bases short and J 2 bases short, with 13 bases between. In germline, CDR1 is SNHLY, CDR2 FYNNEI. The CDR3 sequence is 14 residues long. The CDR3 sequence is CASTLSGYTDTQYF. CDR3 sequence (DNA): TGTGCCAGCACCCTTAGCGGATACACAGATACGCAGTATTTT.

The table lists this clonotype with many counts. The chain is built from TRBV11-2 and TRBJ2-3; D uncertain. This CDR3 contains 14 residues. The germline V gene has CDR1 SGHAT and CDR2 FQNNGV. The V end was cut by 4 bases, the J end by 4 bases, with 12 bases between. CDR3 bases: TGTGCCAGCAGCTCAACGGAGTGGTCAGATACGCAGTATTTT. This translates into CASSSTEWSDTQYF. The complete variable domain, with remaining parts taken from reference TRBV11-2 and TRBJ2-3, reads EAGVAQSPRYKIIEKRQSVAFWCNPISGHATLYWYQQILGQGPKLLIQFQNNGVVDDSQLPKDRFSAERLKGVDSTLKIQPAKLEDSAVYLCASSSTEWSDTQYFGPGTRLTVL.

This clonotype was counted ten times or more. The chain carries TRBV6-5 and TRBJ1-1, with TRBD1 identical over 7 bases. Germline CDR1 MNHEY, CDR2 SVGAGI. V lost 5 bases, J lost 5 bases, and 8 bases stayed unmatched. The CDR3 runs to 14 residues. The CDR3 bases are TGTGCCAGCAGTAAAACAGGGGTGGGGACTGAAGCTTTCTTT. Translating it yields CASSKTGVGTEAFF.

This clonotype appeared many times. The chain recombines TRBV11-2 with TRBJ2-5, with 7 bases aligning to TRBD1. CDR1 SGHAT and CDR2 FQNNGV come from the germline V gene. The CDR3 runs 14 residues. V shed 5 bases, J shed 0 bases, and the junction held 3 bases outside the gene matches. The CDR3: CASSPTGNQETQYF. CDR3 DNA sequence: TGTGCCAGCAGCCCGACAGGGAACCAAGAGACCCAGTACTTC. The full variable domain, with the rest looked up from reference TRBV11-2 and TRBJ2-5, is EAGVAQSPRYKIIEKRQSVAFWCNPISGHATLYWYQQILGQGPKLLIQFQNNGVVDDSQLPKDRFSAERLKGVDSTLKIQPAKLEDSAVYLCASSPTGNQETQYFGPGTRLLVL.

At least ten counts were recorded for this clonotype. V and J are TRBV28 and TRBJ1-4; D unresolved. The germline V gene encodes CDR1 MDHEN and CDR2 SYDVKM. The CDR3 has 14 amino acids. Trimming pared 5 bases from V and 6 bases from J, leaving 13 bases between. In DNA form, the CDR3 reads TGTGCCAGCAGTCCCGTATGGAGGTATGAAAAACTGTTTTTT. It yields the protein CASSPVWRYEKLFF.

The V call is TRBV6-5, the J call TRBJ2-3; 7 positions match TRBD2. The CDR3 totals 17 residues. V trimming: 6 bases; J trimming: 1 base; junction bases outside the gene matches: 13. Germline V CDR1 and CDR2: MNHEY, SVGAGI. CDR3 nucleotide sequence: TGTGCCAGCAGGAGTTACGTCCAGCGGGGCCGCACAGATACGCAGTATTTT. It yields the protein CASRSYVQRGRTDTQYF.

This clonotype was picked up a small number of times. Germline is not matched at one junction end, which may reflect a read error. The CDR3 sequence: CASSRLSGGAADTQYF. CDR3 sequence (DNA): TGCGCCAGCAGCCGGTTGAGCGGGGGGGCCGCAGACACGCAGTATTTT. The chain employs TRBV4-1 and TRBJ2-3; 10 bases are a match to TRBD2. Germline-derived CDR1 and CDR2 are MGHRA and YSYEKL. This CDR3 region has 16 residues.

This clonotype has a count of ten or more. The V gene is TRBV4-3, the J gene TRBJ2-1, with 7 bases aligning to TRBD1. The V gene's germline CDR1 is LGHNA and CDR2 YSLEER. The CDR3 is 15 amino acids. The V gene end was trimmed by 3 bases and the J gene end by 6 bases; junction bases not matched to a gene: 8. CDR3 sequence reads: CASSHQGEGVNEQFF. The CDR3 DNA follows: TGCGCCAGCAGCCACCAGGGGGAAGGGGTCAATGAGCAGTTCTTC.

The chain carries TRBV10-3 and TRBJ2-2; D not resolved. Germline-derived CDR1 and CDR2 are ENHRY and SYGVKD. There are 13 residues in the CDR3. With 4 bases removed from V and 4 bases from J, the gap between germline ends came to 7 bases. The CDR3 DNA reads as TGTGCCATCAGTGCCGCGCCCACCGGGGAGCTGTTTTTT. Its protein is CAISAAPTGELFF.

There are many counts of this clonotype. The V gene is TRBV6-5, the J gene TRBJ2-7; D gene uncertain. Trimming left V 6 bases short and J 0 bases short, with 12 bases between. Germline values: CDR1 MNHEY, CDR2 SVGAGI. The CDR3 spans 14 residues. The CDR3 nucleotides read TGTGCCAGCAGCCTGGAAATTTTCTCCTACGAGCAGTACTTC. As protein: CASSLEIFSYEQYF.

The table lists this clonotype with many counts. The chain uses TRBV24-1 and TRBJ2-4; 7 nucleotides agree with TRBD1. CDR3 length: 13 residues. Germline CDR1 KGHDR, CDR2 SFDVKD. Trimming at V came to 6 bases and at J to 8 bases, leaving 6 bases not matched to a gene. Written as DNA, the CDR3 is TGTGCCACCAGTCCAGGGGGTGCGGACATTCAGTACTTC. It is translated as CATSPGGADIQYF.

The chain is built from TRBV5-1 and TRBJ2-5; 10 bases align to TRBD2. Germline values: CDR1 SGHRS, CDR2 YFSETQ. After removal of 2 bases from V and 2 bases from J, the junction contained 3 bases not matched to a gene. The CDR3 is made up of 15 amino acids. The CDR3 DNA is TGCGCCAGCAGCTTACTAGCGGGGCTGCAAGAGACCCAGTACTTC. Translation gives CASSLLAGLQETQYF. The full variable domain, in which reference TRBV5-1 and TRBJ2-5 provide the parts outside the CDR3, is KAGVTQTPRYLIKTRGQQVTLSCSPISGHRSVSWYQQTPGQGLQFLFEYFSETQRNKGNFPGRFSGRQFSNSRSEMNVSTLELGDSALYLCASSLLAGLQETQYFGPGTRLLVL.

In this sample, this clonotype turned up a few times. The chain is built from TRBV6-5 and TRBJ1-5; 9 nucleotides match TRBD1. V lost 7 bases and J lost 6; bases outside the gene matches: 4. There are 13 residues in the CDR3. Germline V gene data show CDR1 as MNHEY and CDR2 as SVGAGI. CDR3 sequence: CASITGQGQPQHF. Here the CDR3 DNA reads TGTGCCAGCATAACGGGACAGGGTCAGCCCCAGCATTTT.

The rearrangement joins TRBV12-3 or TRBV12-4 to TRBJ1-2; the match to TRBD1 covers 7 bases. This CDR3 spans 14 amino acids. The V and J ends lost 1 base and 8 bases, in that order; junction bases with no gene match: 7. CDR3 sequence reads: CASSLDRGWEGYTF. In nucleotides, the CDR3 is TGTGCCAGCAGTTTAGACAGGGGTTGGGAGGGCTACACCTTC.

This clonotype was observed at least ten times. This chain joins TRBV5-1 and TRBJ2-1; maybe TRBD2 (6 bases). Germline V gene data show CDR1 as SGHRS and CDR2 as YFSETQ. CDR3 size: 15 residues. V was clipped by 0 bases and J by 10 bases, with 17 bases between them. In nucleotides, the CDR3 is TGCGCCAGCAGCTTGGGTGTCTCCGGGGGACGGGAGCAGTTCTTC. Translated: CASSLGVSGGREQFF.

At least ten counts were recorded for this clonotype. This chain links TRBV5-1 with TRBJ1-1; tentatively, D is TRBD1 (6 bases). Trimming removed 0 bases at V and 0 bases at J, with 6 bases between. Germline CDR1 is SGHRS and CDR2 is YFSETQ. The CDR3 runs to 14 residues. CDR3 sequence: CASSLGTVNTEAFF. The CDR3 nucleotides are TGCGCCAGCAGCTTGGGGACAGTGAACACTGAAGCTTTCTTT.

This clonotype was seen only a few times. The rearrangement joins TRBV12-3 or TRBV12-4 to TRBJ1-5; 7 positions agree with TRBD1. This CDR3 has 15 amino acids. V lost 1 base, J lost 3 bases, and 3 bases stayed unmatched. The CDR3 spells CASSLEGQLNQPQHF. In DNA, the CDR3 is TGTGCCAGCAGTTTAGAGGGACAGCTCAATCAGCCCCAGCATTTT.

This clonotype was counted at least ten times. The chain has TRBV7-6 and TRBJ2-5; 8 bases fit TRBD1. V shed 4 bases, J shed 5 bases, and the junction held 9 bases outside the gene matches. The CDR3 length is 15 residues. Looked up from germline, CDR1 is SGHVS and CDR2 is FNYEAQ. The CDR3 DNA follows: TGTGCCAGCAGCTCCGACAGGGGACAAGGGGAGACCCAGTACTTC. It is translated as CASSSDRGQGETQYF. Looking up the rest from reference TRBV7-6 and TRBJ2-5 gives the full variable domain: GAGVSQSPRYKVTKRGQDVALRCDPISGHVSLYWYRQALGQGPEFLTYFNYEAQQDKSGLPNDRFSAERPEGSISTLTIQRTEQRDSAMYRCASSSDRGQGETQYFGPGTRLLVL.

Only a few counts were recorded for this clonotype. In DNA form, the CDR3 reads TGTGCCAGCAGTTCGATCACCGGGACATCCGGCGATTCACCCCTCCACTTT. This encodes CASSSITGTSGDSPLHF. V usage is TRBV28 and J usage is TRBJ1-6; maybe TRBD1 (6 bases). The ends were cut back, 4 bases at V and 8 bases at J, with 21 bases in the middle. This CDR3 has 17 amino acids. Germline loops: CDR1 MDHEN, CDR2 SYDVKM.

This clonotype was counted many times. This sequence joins TRBV6-5 and TRBJ1-2; D not certain. The germline V gene has CDR1 MNHEY and CDR2 SVGAGI. Trimming took off 7 bases at V and 5 bases at J, with 14 bases between the two ends. The CDR3 has 13 amino acids. CDR3 region: CASTESSTYGYTF. As DNA, the CDR3 is TGTGCCAGCACAGAAAGCTCGACATATGGCTACACCTTC.

This clonotype came up a few times. This chain uses TRBV18 with TRBJ2-1, with TRBD2 identical over 13 bases. The CDR3 spans 15 residues. Germline CDR1 is KGHSH and CDR2 is LQKENI. The junction had 8 bases not matched to a gene; V was cut back by 5 bases and J by 10 bases. This chain's CDR3 is CASSLGLAGAGEQFF. The DNA of the CDR3 is TGTGCCAGCTCATTAGGACTAGCGGGGGCAGGCGAGCAGTTCTTC.

This clonotype was detected a few times. The chain carries TRBV29-1 and TRBJ2-3; perhaps TRBD2 as D (5 bases). The V end lost 6 bases, the J end lost 0 bases, and 16 bases lay between the germline ends. Germline lookup yields CDR1 SQVTM and CDR2 ANQGSEA. CDR3 length: 15 amino acids. The CDR3 loop reads CSVNGVLPSTDTQYF. CDR3 sequence (DNA): TGCAGCGTCAACGGGGTTCTCCCTAGCACAGATACGCAGTATTTT.

This clonotype was detected ten times or more. This sequence joins TRBV2 and TRBJ1-5; perhaps TRBD1 as D (6 bases). Germline loops: CDR1 SNHLY, CDR2 FYNNEI. There are 11 residues in the CDR3. The V gene lost 6 bases and the J gene lost 9 bases, with 9 bases spanning the gap. This CDR3 reads CASRRGGPQHF. CDR3 nucleotides: TGTGCCAGCAGGAGAGGGGGGCCCCAGCATTTT.

This clonotype has more than one count but fewer than ten. This chain uses TRBV2 with TRBJ2-7; D might be TRBD2 (6 bases). The germline V gene encodes CDR1 SNHLY and CDR2 FYNNEI. This CDR3 has 14 residues. V gave up 4 bases and J gave up 2 bases, with 12 bases separating them. The CDR3 DNA follows: TGTGCCAGCAGTGGGGAGGACGGGCCCTACGAGCAGTACTTC. Translation gives CASSGEDGPYEQYF.

The chain is built from TRBV5-1 and TRBJ1-5; tentatively, D is TRBD1 (5 bases). The CDR3 has 16 residues. CDR1 is SGHRS and CDR2 is YFSETQ in the germline V gene. V lost 4 bases and J 3 bases, leaving 17 bases between the germline ends. Here the CDR3 DNA reads TGCGCCAGCAGCGCTGGGACTCCGGGGTCCAATCAGCCCCAGCATTTT. The encoded protein is CASSAGTPGSNQPQHF.

The V and J genes are TRBV7-9 and TRBJ2-2, with 9 nucleotides matching TRBD1. Germline-derived CDR1 and CDR2 are SEHNR and FQNEAQ (reference sequence). This CDR3 has 17 amino acids. With 0 bases clipped from V and 6 bases from J, the junction kept 8 bases outside the gene matches. For the CDR3, the DNA is TGTGCCAGCAGCTTAGCGCGGACAGGGGTATGGGCCGGGGAGCTGTTTTTT. Translation: CASSLARTGVWAGELFF.

This clonotype has ten or more counts. V is TRBV30 and J is TRBJ2-2, with D unclear. The CDR3 runs 13 residues. Per the germline V gene, CDR1 is GTSNPN and CDR2 is SVGIG (reference sequence). The V and J ends lost 5 bases and 1 base respectively, with 8 bases between them. The CDR3 sequence is CAWAWGNTGELFF. The CDR3 DNA is TGTGCCTGGGCGTGGGGGAACACCGGGGAGCTGTTTTTT.

This clonotype was counted between two and nine times. The gene calls are TRBV7-8 and TRBJ2-3; D is perhaps TRBD1 (6 bases). Germline CDR1 reads SGHVS; CDR2 reads FQNEAQ. V dropped 11 bases and J dropped 1 base, with 16 bases sitting between them. The CDR3 runs to 14 residues. CDR3 protein: CAVRTARGTDTQYF. The DNA of the CDR3 is TGTGCCGTTCGGACAGCTCGAGGCACAGATACGCAGTATTTT.

The V call is TRBV5-1, the J call TRBJ1-1; 8 bases agree with TRBD1. Germline V gene sequence: CDR1 SGHRS, CDR2 YFSETQ. V was pared by 4 bases and J by 1 base, with 6 bases of the junction left unmatched. This CDR3 has 15 residues. In DNA, the CDR3 is TGCGCCAGCAGCCCACCCGGGACAGGGAACACTGAAGCTTTCTTT. It is translated as CASSPPGTGNTEAFF.

This clonotype showed up many times. The chain uses TRBV7-3 and TRBJ2-3; perhaps TRBD2 as D (5 bases). CDR3 size: 15 residues. Per the germline V gene, CDR1 is SGHTA and CDR2 is FQGTGA. Trimming removed 6 bases from V and 1 base from J, with 14 bases in between. The CDR3 loop reads CASRPSGAGTDTQYF. The CDR3 DNA sequence: TGTGCCAGCAGACCAAGCGGTGCTGGCACAGATACGCAGTATTTT.

This clonotype was observed at least ten times. The J gene is TRBJ2-7, the V gene TRBV7-2; D unclear. This CDR3 has 13 amino acids. Germline V gene data show CDR1 as SGHTA and CDR2 as FQGNSA. V shed 3 bases and J shed 2 bases, with 8 bases lying between them. In DNA form, the CDR3 reads TGTGCCAGCAGCTTCACCACAGCCTACGAGCAGTACGTC. Protein product: CASSFTTAYEQYV.